This TCR beta chain is from a study of TIL therapy for anti-PD-1-resistant metastatic lung cancer. The overall study: Several tumors were EGFR-mutant and two were ALK-rearranged.

Sequencing used immunoSEQ v3. Using immunoSEQ multiplex PCR, the repertoire was profiled, and TCRdb retains in-frame clones only, with some absent. Of around 30,000 clones detected, 60% to 80% appear once; the ten largest clones hold less than 3%. The time point is: pre-treatment sample, taken before nivolumab and TIL therapy. Enrollment ran from 2017 to January 2020. With respect to this clone: Its antigen remains unknown.

Study results and caveats: Infused TIL clonotypes partially replaced the baseline blood repertoire, then decayed over months. The cohort had more treatment-naive, never-smoker and oncogene-addicted patients than typical.

Germline assignment: CDR1 SGHDN and CDR2 FVKESK. The CDR3 extends over 17 amino acids. V shed 3 bases and J 8 bases; nucleotides not matched to a gene: 12. This TCR was recovered from a woman aged 30-79 years with non-small cell lung cancer. The sequencing used blood, collected at baseline. The V call is TRBV14, the J call TRBJ2-1, with 11 positions matching TRBD2. Here the CDR3 reads CASSQRTSGRADDEQFF. In DNA form, the CDR3 reads TGTGCCAGCAGCCAGCGAACTAGCGGGAGAGCGGACGATGAGCAGTTCTTC.